This T cell receptor (beta chain) was documented in a study of T cell changes during pregnancy in multiple sclerosis. The protocol was immunoSEQ multiplex PCR, while the TCRdb copy is restricted to in-frame clones and leaves out a portion. The table has under 75,000 clones, around 90% seen once; the top ten hold roughly 1.4%. This clone occurred once. The sample in question was peripheral blood, obtained in the third trimester of pregnancy. This sequence originates from a female donor in good health, enrolled as a control in a pregnancy study.

The DNA of the CDR3 is TGTGCCAGCTCACCAAGGGGACAGGCCTATGGCTACACCTTC. As protein: CASSPRGQAYGYTF. The rearrangement uses TRBV18 and TRBJ1-2; TRBD1 aligns across 8 bases. Germline V gene sequence: CDR1 KGHSH, CDR2 LQKENI. The CDR3 runs to 14 residues. The V and J ends lost 2 bases and 4 bases, in that order; junction bases with no gene match: 3. The complete variable domain, with remaining parts taken from reference TRBV18 and TRBJ1-2, reads NAGVMQNPRHLVRRRGQEARLRCSPMKGHSHVYWYRQLPEEGLKFMVYLQKENIIDESGMPKERFSAEFPKEGPSILRIQQVVRGDSAAYFCASSPRGQAYGYTFGSGTRLTVV.